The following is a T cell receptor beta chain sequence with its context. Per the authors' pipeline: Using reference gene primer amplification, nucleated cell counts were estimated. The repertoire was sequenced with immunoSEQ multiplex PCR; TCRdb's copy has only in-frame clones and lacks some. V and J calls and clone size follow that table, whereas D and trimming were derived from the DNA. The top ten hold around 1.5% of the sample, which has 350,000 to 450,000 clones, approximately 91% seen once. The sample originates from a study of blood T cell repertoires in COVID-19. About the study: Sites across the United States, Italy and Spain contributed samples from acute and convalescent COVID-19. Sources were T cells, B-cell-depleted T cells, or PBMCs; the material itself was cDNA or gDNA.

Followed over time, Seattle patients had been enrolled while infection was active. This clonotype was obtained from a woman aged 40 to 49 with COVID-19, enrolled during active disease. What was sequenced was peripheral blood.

CDR3 sequence reads: CASSGTGTANEKLFF. Written as DNA, the CDR3 is TGTGCCAGTAGTGGGACCGGGACAGCTAATGAAAAACTGTTTTTT. V and J are TRBV19 and TRBJ1-4; 7 positions match TRBD1. Germline V gives CDR1 LNHDA, CDR2 SQIVND (reference sequence). This CDR3 has 15 amino acids. V lost 5 bases, J lost 3 bases, and 6 bases stayed unmatched.